What follows describes a single T cell receptor (beta chain). The sample belongs to a study of cytomegalovirus exposure and HLA in healthy donors. The CDR3 runs 16 residues. V trimming: 4 bases; J trimming: 4 bases; junction bases outside the gene matches: 12. CDR1 and CDR2 from the germline V gene are SGHAT and FQNNGV. Primers for the PCR totalled 60 Vbeta and 13 Jbeta. TCRdb's copy holds only in-frame clones and misses some; the assay was immunoSEQ multiplex PCR. The sample has about 130,000 clones, approximately 83% seen once. The source of this sequence is a middle-aged man in good health and CMV-seronegative. The chain couples TRBV11-2 to TRBJ2-5; 7 bases are shared with TRBD2. Input material: PBMCs. For the CDR3, the DNA is TGTGCCAGCAGCTGGTCCCTCGGCGGGGGAGGAGAGACCCAGTACTTC. Encoded protein: CASSWSLGGGGETQYF.